The rows below give T cell receptor beta chains drawn from one sample of a study of shared clonotypes between healthy human individuals. This table comes from immunoSEQ multiplex PCR, and its TCRdb copy is limited to in-frame clones, with some not included. This sample has about 1.5 million clones, with around 95% found just once. The sequencing sample was made of naive CD4+ T cells sorted from blood. These receptors were collected from a man aged 30 to 45 in good health. Both conserved end residues are part of each CDR3. D genes are given only for firm matches. Clone size is not always given. Where it is, it says once, few, many or a class for expanded clones.

J | D | size | V | DNA | CDR3
TRBJ2-3 | - | - | TRBV10-1 | TGCGCCAGCAGTCCCCCGGGAGCGACAGATACGCAGTATTTT | CASSPPGATDTQYF
TRBJ1-3 | TRBD1 | - | TRBV5-1 | TGCGCCAGCAGCCCACCGGGACAGGGTGGTCTGGCTGGAAACACCATATATTTT | CASSPPGQGGLAGNTIYF
TRBJ2-7 | TRBD1 | - | TRBV6-1 | TGTGCCAGCAGTTCGACAGGGTCAGGCTACGAGCAGTACTTC | CASSSTGSGYEQYF
TRBJ1-2 | TRBD1 | - | TRBV2 | TGTGCCAGCAGGGGACAGGGGGGTGGCTACACCTTC | CASRGQGGGYTF
TRBJ1-5 | TRBD1 | - | TRBV27 | TGTGCCAGCGGATGGGTAGGGGGCGTAAATCAGCCCCAGCATTTT | CASGWVGGVNQPQHF
TRBJ2-3 | - | - | TRBV7-2 | TGTGCCAGCAGCTTGTATGGCGGCTCTAGGCGGGCAGATACGCAGTATTTT | CASSLYGGSRRADTQYF
TRBJ1-1 | - | - | TRBV18 | TGTGCCAGCTCAGGTCCTATGAACACTGAAGCTTTCTTT | CASSGPMNTEAFF
TRBJ2-2 | TRBD1 | - | TRBV7-3 | TGTGCCAGCAGCGGGACAGGGAGTACCGGGGAGCTGTTTTTT | CASSGTGSTGELFF
TRBJ2-1 | - | - | TRBV5-6 | TGTGCCAGCAGCATACTCCGCAATGAGCAGTTCTTC | CASSILRNEQFF
TRBJ2-7 | - | - | TRBV6-6 | TGTGCCAGCAGTTACCGCCCACCTACCCGCTCCTACGAGCAGTACTTC | CASSYRPPTRSYEQYF
TRBJ2-7 | - | once | TRBV7-2 | TGTGCCAGCAGCTTAGTTTTTCTGCGAAGGACTGTACCCTACGAGCAGTACTTC | CASSLVFLRRTVPYEQYF
TRBJ2-7 | TRBD1 | once | TRBV5-6 | TGTGCCAGCAGCTTTGGGCAGGGGGCTGGCTCCTACGAGCAGTACTTC | CASSFGQGAGSYEQYF
TRBJ2-1 | - | few | TRBV9 | TGTGCCAGCAGTGGGGGACAACGGCATGAGCAGTTCTTC | CASSGGQRHEQFF
TRBJ2-6 | TRBD1 | - | TRBV9 | TGTGCCAGCAGCGTCGTCGCACCGGGACAGGGCTCCGGGGCCAACGTCCTGACTTTC | CASSVVAPGQGSGANVLTF
TRBJ1-1 | TRBD1 | - | TRBV18 | TGTGCCAGCTCACCCCAGGACAGGGGGCTTCACACTGAAGCTTTCTTT | CASSPQDRGLHTEAFF
TRBJ2-3 | - | - | TRBV7-9 | TGTGCCAGCAGCCCCCCCACAGATACGCAGTATTTT | CASSPPTDTQYF
TRBJ2-2 | - | - | TRBV7-7 | TGTGCTAGCAGCTTTTCGTCCAACCGAGGGGAGCTGTTTTTT | CASSFSSNRGELFF
TRBJ2-7 | - | - | TRBV7-2 | TGTGCCAGCAGCTTAGCGCAGGGGCGAACCTACGAGCAGTACTTC | CASSLAQGRTYEQYF
TRBJ2-2 | - | - | TRBV9 | TGTGCCAGCAGCGTACACTCGTTGGGCGGCGGGGAGCTGTTTTTT | CASSVHSLGGGELFF
TRBJ2-3 | TRBD1 | - | TRBV2 | TGTGCCAGCAGACCCCGGGACAGGGGCGGCACAGATACGCAGTATTTT | CASRPRDRGGTDTQYF
TRBJ1-2 | - | - | TRBV19 | TGTGCCAGTAGTATCTCTCAGGGATTTGGCTATGGCTACACCTTC | CASSISQGFGYGYTF
TRBJ2-1 | TRBD1 | few | TRBV5-1 | TGCGCCAGCAGCTTGGGGGACAGGGTCTACAATGAGCAGTTCTTC | CASSLGDRVYNEQFF